This T cell receptor (beta chain) comes out of a study of blood T cell repertoires in COVID-19. Study details: Samples taken during acute and convalescent COVID-19 were collected in the United States, Italy and Spain. In each case, the material was cDNA or gDNA derived from T cells, B-cell-depleted T cells, or PBMCs.

How the authors handled the data: Nucleated cell counts were estimated from reference gene primer amplification. The method was immunoSEQ multiplex PCR; TCRdb's version includes in-frame clones alone and lacks a portion of them. The DNA gave D and trimming, while V, J and clone size come from that table. This table holds over 50,000 clones, approximately 86% found once. What was sequenced was peripheral blood. This TCR was recovered from a man in his 70s with acute or convalescent COVID-19.

The CDR3 nucleotides read TGCGCCAGCAGCTTGGTCCAGGGCGCCGGGGAGCTGTTTTTT. It codes for CASSLVQGAGELFF. This chain links TRBV5-1 with TRBJ2-2; a possible D gene is TRBD1 (5 bases). Germline V gene data show CDR1 as SGHRS and CDR2 as YFSETQ. The V end was cut by 0 bases, the J end by 6 bases, with 9 bases between. The CDR3 sequence is 14 residues long. Together with reference TRBV5-1 and TRBJ2-2, the CDR3 gives the full variable domain: KAGVTQTPRYLIKTRGQQVTLSCSPISGHRSVSWYQQTPGQGLQFLFEYFSETQRNKGNFPGRFSGRQFSNSRSEMNVSTLELGDSALYLCASSLVQGAGELFFGEGSRLTVL.